A selection of T cell receptor beta chains follows, all from one sample in a study of identical twins. Each CDR3 protein gets one entry after TCRdb re-called the 5' RACE reads with MiXCR. The sample lists hundreds of thousands of distinct CDR3 sequences, about 9.4% occurring once. This sample also belongs to another study, concerning yellow fever vaccine responses in identical twins.

Sequenced: PBMCs. The receptors shown here come from a woman between 18 and 30 years old in good health. CDR3s include the opening cysteine and the closing phenylalanine or tryptophan. Fields, in order: J gene, D gene, CDR3 length, clone size, V gene, CDR3 DNA, CDR3 protein. The D gene is left open where the match is weak. Rows give clone size only sometimes, using once, few, many, or a class for an expanded clone.

TRBJ2-2	TRBD1	17	-	TRBV5-1	TGCGCCAGCAGCTTGGACGGGACAGGGGCGAACACCGGGGAGCTGTTTTTT	CASSLDGTGANTGELFF
TRBJ2-1	-	16	-	TRBV3-1	TGTGCCAGCAGCCGGCGCTTGGGGGGCTTTGACAATGAGCAGTTCTTC	CASSRRLGGFDNEQFF
TRBJ2-1	-	15	many	TRBV10-3	TGTGCCATCAGCCCTCGGGAGAGCGCCTACAATGAGCAGTTCTTC	CAISPRESAYNEQFF
TRBJ2-3	-	15	few	TRBV7-2	TGTGCCAGCAGCGGGACTCCGCTTGGCACAGATACGCAGTATTTT	CASSGTPLGTDTQYF
TRBJ2-2	TRBD2	16	many	TRBV15	TGTGCCACCAGCAGAGGACTAGCGGGGGGGACCGGGGAGCTGTTTTTT	CATSRGLAGGTGELFF
TRBJ2-1	TRBD1	14	few	TRBV11-2	TGTGCCAGCAGCGCGGACAGGTTATACAATGAGCAGTTCTTC	CASSADRLYNEQFF
TRBJ1-1	-	15	few	TRBV6-2/TRBV6-3	TGTGCCAGCAGTTCCCGAACAGGGATGAACACTGAAGCTTTCTTT	CASSSRTGMNTEAFF
TRBJ2-5	TRBD2	16	-	TRBV15	TGTGCCACCAGCAGAGGGGGACTAGCGGGAGCTGAGACCCAGTACTTC	CATSRGGLAGAETQYF
TRBJ2-7	TRBD1	15	many	TRBV7-6	TGTGCCAGCAGCCCGCTGACAGGGGCACTTTACGAGCAGTACTTC	CASSPLTGALYEQYF
TRBJ2-1	-	14	many	TRBV5-1	TGCGCCAGCAGCCCGGCACTAGTGGAGAATGAGCAGTTCTTC	CASSPALVENEQFF
TRBJ2-2	-	16	many	TRBV7-7	TGTGCTAGCAGGGGACATAGCGACCAGAACACCGGGGAGCTGTTTTTT	CASRGHSDQNTGELFF
TRBJ1-5	-	16	-	TRBV28	TGTGCCAGCAGTCATAGGACTGGAGCGAGCAATCAGCCCCAGCATTTT	CASSHRTGASNQPQHF
TRBJ1-2	-	14	-	TRBV4-3	TGCGCCAGCAGCCAAGATTTGGGAGGGGATGGCTACACCTTC	CASSQDLGGDGYTF
TRBJ2-3	TRBD2	15	many	TRBV5-1	TGCGCCAGCAGACCCACTAGCGGGAACACAGATACGCAGTATTTT	CASRPTSGNTDTQYF
TRBJ2-7	-	13	many	TRBV7-9	TGTGCCAGCAGCCCCGGGACGGAATACGAGCAGTACTTC	CASSPGTEYEQYF
TRBJ1-2	TRBD1	14	many	TRBV5-4	TGTGCCAGCAGCCCCAGGGGGCGCGCCTATGGCTACACCTTC	CASSPRGRAYGYTF
TRBJ2-2	-	14	few	TRBV12-5	TGTGCTAGTGGTTTATACGGGAACACCGGGGAGCTGTTTTTT	CASGLYGNTGELFF
TRBJ2-1	TRBD1	16	few	TRBV28	TGTGCCAGCAGTTTCTATAGGACAGGGGTTTTCAATGAGCAGTTCTTC	CASSFYRTGVFNEQFF
TRBJ2-3	TRBD1	14	few	TRBV7-9	TGTGCCAGCAGCCAACAGGGGGCTGGGGATACGCAGTATTTT	CASSQQGAGDTQYF
TRBJ1-1	-	13	few	TRBV12-3/TRBV12-4	TGTGCCAGCAGTTACGGTCTACGCACTGAAGCTTTCTTT	CASSYGLRTEAFF
TRBJ2-2	-	16	few	TRBV7-9	TGTGCCAGCAGCCCCCGCTTTTCGGGAAACACCGGGGAGCTGTTTTTT	CASSPRFSGNTGELFF
TRBJ2-7	-	13	many	TRBV7-8	TGTGCCAGCAGCTTAATCAAGGCTGGAGTTGCCGACTTC	CASSLIKAGVADF
TRBJ2-1	TRBD2	14	many	TRBV6-2/TRBV6-3	TGTGCCAGCAGTTACTTGGGACTAGCGGACGAGCAGTTCTTC	CASSYLGLADEQFF
TRBJ2-7	-	16	-	TRBV7-2	TGTGCCAGCAGCTCCCACGAACAGGGTGTCGCCTACGAGCAGTACTTC	CASSSHEQGVAYEQYF
TRBJ2-3	TRBD2	15	-	TRBV6-1	TGTGCCAGCAGGCCCGGGACTAGGGGCACAGATACGCAGTATTTT	CASRPGTRGTDTQYF
TRBJ2-1	-	12	-	TRBV5-4	TGTGCCAGCAGCTTTGATGACCTTGAGCAGTTCTTC	CASSFDDLEQFF